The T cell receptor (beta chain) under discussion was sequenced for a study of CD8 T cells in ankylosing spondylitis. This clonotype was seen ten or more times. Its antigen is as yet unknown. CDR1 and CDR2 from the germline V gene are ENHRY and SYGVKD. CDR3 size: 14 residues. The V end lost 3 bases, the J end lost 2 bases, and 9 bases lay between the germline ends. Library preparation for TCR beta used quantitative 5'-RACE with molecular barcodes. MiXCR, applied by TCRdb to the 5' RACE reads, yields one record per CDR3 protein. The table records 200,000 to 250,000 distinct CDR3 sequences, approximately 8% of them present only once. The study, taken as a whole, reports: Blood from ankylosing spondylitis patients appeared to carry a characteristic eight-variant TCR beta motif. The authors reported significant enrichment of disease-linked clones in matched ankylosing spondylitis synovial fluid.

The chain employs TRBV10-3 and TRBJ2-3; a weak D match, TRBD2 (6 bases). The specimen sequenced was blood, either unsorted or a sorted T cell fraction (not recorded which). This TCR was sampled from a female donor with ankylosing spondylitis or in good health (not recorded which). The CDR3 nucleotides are TGTGCCATCAGTGACATGGGACTCACAGATACGCAGTATTTT. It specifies CAISDMGLTDTQYF.